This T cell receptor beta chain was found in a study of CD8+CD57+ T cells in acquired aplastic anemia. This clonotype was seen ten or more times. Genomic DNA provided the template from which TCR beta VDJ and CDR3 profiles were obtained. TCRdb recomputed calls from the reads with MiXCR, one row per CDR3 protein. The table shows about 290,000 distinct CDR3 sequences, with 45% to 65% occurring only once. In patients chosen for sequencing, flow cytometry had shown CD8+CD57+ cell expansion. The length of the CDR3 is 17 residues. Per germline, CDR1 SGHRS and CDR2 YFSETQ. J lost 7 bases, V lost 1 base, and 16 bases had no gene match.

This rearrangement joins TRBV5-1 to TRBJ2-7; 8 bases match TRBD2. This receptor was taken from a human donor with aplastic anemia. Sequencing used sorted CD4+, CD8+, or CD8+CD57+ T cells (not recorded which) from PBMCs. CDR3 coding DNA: TGCGCCAGCAGCTTGCATTTTACTAGCGGAAAACCCGGGGAGCAGTACTTC. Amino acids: CASSLHFTSGKPGEQYF.